Each of the 26 T cell receptor beta chains below was sequenced from the same sample in a study of monozygotic twins with inflammatory bowel disease. TCRdb re-called the 5' RACE reads; one entry per CDR3 protein, DNA not given. The listing contains 150,000 to 200,000 distinct CDR3 sequences. Sequencing input: blood. All receptors come from a human donor with ulcerative colitis or Crohn's disease, or a healthy co-twin of an affected twin (not recorded which).

The chain is built from TRBV7-6 and TRBJ2-5; TCRdb's D call of TRBD1 is untestable without DNA. The CDR3 has 13 residues. Germline loops: CDR1 SGHVS, CDR2 FNYEAQ. CDR3 sequence: CASSLRGAETQYF.

This chain joins TRBV3-1 and TRBJ2-1. The germline CDR1 and CDR2 sequences are LGHDT and YNNKEL (reference sequence). This CDR3 comprises 12 residues. CDR3 in amino acids: CASSRTTNEQFF.

The rearrangement uses TRBV7-9 and TRBJ1-6; lacking DNA, the TRBD1 call made by TCRdb goes unchecked. The CDR3 is 16 amino acids. Germline values: CDR1 SEHNR, CDR2 FQNEAQ (reference sequence). CDR3 sequence reads: CASTQLGGMSNSPLHF.

The chain employs TRBV5-1 and TRBJ1-6. Germline-derived CDR1 and CDR2 are SGHRS and YFSETQ. The CDR3 runs to 15 residues. CDR3: CASSLTQGLNSPLHF.

The genes are TRBV28 and TRBJ2-1. This CDR3 has 12 amino acids. CDR1 and CDR2 from the germline V gene are MDHEN and SYDVKM. The CDR3 here is CASRPDYNEQFF.

The chain carries TRBV20-1 and TRBJ1-2; TCRdb lists TRBD1, though no DNA is available to test this call. The CDR3 loop spans 14 amino acids. Germline lookup yields CDR1 DFQATT and CDR2 SNEGSKA (reference sequence). The CDR3 sequence is CSARHRADHYGYTF.

J is TRBJ2-7 and V is TRBV29-1; TCRdb calls TRBD1, which cannot be checked without DNA. This CDR3 comprises 16 residues. CDR1 is SQVTM and CDR2 is ANQGSEA in the germline V gene. The CDR3 loop is CSVERGDASGSYEQYF.

The V gene is TRBV20-1, the J gene TRBJ1-1. The germline gives CDR1 DFQATT, CDR2 SNEGSKA (reference sequence). The CDR3 covers 17 residues. This CDR3 reads CSAHTLTDADMNTEAFF.

V is TRBV11-2 and J is TRBJ2-1; the TCRdb D gene call, TRBD2, has no DNA to confirm it. CDR3 length equals 15 residues. Germline V lookup: CDR1 SGHAT, CDR2 FQNNGV. CDR3 region: CASSLLGLASNEQFF.

The V gene is TRBV29-1, the J gene TRBJ2-2; TCRdb selects TRBD2, and the lack of DNA leaves this call unchecked. In germline, CDR1 is SQVTM, CDR2 ANQGSEA. CDR3 length: 17 amino acids. CDR3 loop: CSVLSRWGPTNTGELFF.

The V gene is TRBV5-6, the J gene TRBJ1-1; TCRdb's D call of TRBD1 is untestable without DNA. Germline V gene sequence: CDR1 SGHDT, CDR2 YYEEEE. This CDR3 contains 16 residues. CDR3 protein: CASSLELGGGSTEAFF.

V gene TRBV7-2 combines with J gene TRBJ1-6. Germline assignment: CDR1 SGHTA and CDR2 FQGNSA. CDR3 length equals 16 residues. CDR3 protein: CASSLVRAAGNSPLHF.

The genes are TRBV29-1 and TRBJ2-1; TCRdb picks TRBD1, but there is no DNA to check that call. CDR1 and CDR2 (germline): SQVTM, ANQGSEA. CDR3 length: 15 amino acids. This chain's CDR3 is CSVEPPTGRGYEQFF.

The chain joins TRBV13 to TRBJ2-7; lacking DNA, the TRBD1 call made by TCRdb goes unchecked. This CDR3 spans 15 amino acids. The germline gives CDR1 PRHDT, CDR2 FYEKMQ (reference sequence). CDR3: CASSFQGEASYEQYF.

V is TRBV5-8 and J is TRBJ2-3; the D call from TCRdb, TRBD1, cannot be confirmed without DNA. The CDR3 is 14 amino acids. Germline-derived CDR1 and CDR2 are SGHTS and YDEGEE. CDR3 sequence: CASSPEGVRSTQYF.

The V and J genes are TRBV5-1 and TRBJ2-2; checking the TCRdb D call of TRBD2 is not possible without DNA. Germline V gives CDR1 SGHRS, CDR2 YFSETQ. The CDR3 spans 16 residues. The CDR3: CASSLQLAGVTGELFF.

The chain uses TRBV28 and TRBJ2-1; TCRdb lists TRBD1, though no DNA is available to test this call. This CDR3 region has 13 residues. The V gene's germline CDR1 is MDHEN and CDR2 SYDVKM. The CDR3: CASSLSQTGRNFF.

This chain connects TRBV19 to TRBJ2-2; TCRdb calls TRBD2, which cannot be checked without DNA. This CDR3 is 16 amino acids long. CDR1 and CDR2 (germline): LNHDA, SQIVND (reference sequence). The CDR3 spells CASSWEGGGITGELFF. The full variable domain, its missing parts supplied by reference TRBV19 and TRBJ2-2, is DGGITQSPKYLFRKEGQNVTLSCEQNLNHDAMYWYRQDPGQGLRLIYYSQIVNDFQKGDIAEGYSVSREKKESFPLTVTSAQKNPTAFYLCASSWEGGGITGELFFGEGSRLTVL.

V gene TRBV30 combines with J gene TRBJ2-7; checking the TCRdb D call of TRBD2 is not possible without DNA. Germline V lookup: CDR1 GTSNPN, CDR2 SVGIG (reference sequence). This CDR3 spans 14 amino acids. CDR3 region: CAWSGTSGFYEQYF.

This chain links TRBV20-1 with TRBJ2-7. The CDR3 has 13 amino acids. The germline V gene encodes CDR1 DFQATT and CDR2 SNEGSKA (reference sequence). The CDR3 loop is CSARDVQPYEQYF.

The chain employs TRBV27 and TRBJ1-1. CDR3 length: 14 amino acids. Germline V gene lookup returns CDR1 MNHEY and CDR2 SMNVEV (reference sequence). The CDR3 loop is CASSLSYPYTEAFF.

V is TRBV20-1 and J is TRBJ1-1; TCRdb outputs TRBD1, but without DNA this stays unchecked. CDR1 and CDR2 (germline): DFQATT, SNEGSKA (reference sequence). The CDR3 is made up of 14 amino acids. CDR3 in amino acids: CSAKRQGGRTEAFF.

V gene TRBV11-2 combines with J gene TRBJ1-6; TCRdb's D call, TRBD1, is unchecked because there is no DNA. CDR1 is SGHAT, CDR2 FQNNGV, per germline. This CDR3 region has 15 residues. CDR3 residues: CASSLGYRDNSPLHF.

The rearrangement joins TRBV7-9 to TRBJ1-1; checking the TCRdb D call of TRBD1 is not possible without DNA. The CDR3 covers 15 residues. Germline-derived CDR1 and CDR2 are SEHNR and FQNEAQ (reference sequence). The CDR3 is CASSPWDRGDTEAFF. Full variable domain (remainder filled in from reference TRBV7-9 and TRBJ1-1): DTGVSQNPRHKITKRGQNVTFRCDPISEHNRLYWYRQTLGQGPEFLTYFQNEAQLEKSRLLSDRFSAERPKGSFSTLEIQRTEQGDSAMYLCASSPWDRGDTEAFFGQGTRLTVV.

The chain has TRBV20-1 and TRBJ2-1; the TCRdb D gene call, TRBD1, has no DNA to confirm it. Germline lookup yields CDR1 DFQATT and CDR2 SNEGSKA (reference sequence). The CDR3 length is 16 residues. CDR3 amino acids: CSARVPGQGGYNEQFF.

The J gene is TRBJ2-1, the V gene TRBV5-4. This CDR3 spans 15 amino acids. Germline lookup yields CDR1 SGHNT and CDR2 YYREEE (reference sequence). This CDR3 reads CASSYGTGSYNEQFF.